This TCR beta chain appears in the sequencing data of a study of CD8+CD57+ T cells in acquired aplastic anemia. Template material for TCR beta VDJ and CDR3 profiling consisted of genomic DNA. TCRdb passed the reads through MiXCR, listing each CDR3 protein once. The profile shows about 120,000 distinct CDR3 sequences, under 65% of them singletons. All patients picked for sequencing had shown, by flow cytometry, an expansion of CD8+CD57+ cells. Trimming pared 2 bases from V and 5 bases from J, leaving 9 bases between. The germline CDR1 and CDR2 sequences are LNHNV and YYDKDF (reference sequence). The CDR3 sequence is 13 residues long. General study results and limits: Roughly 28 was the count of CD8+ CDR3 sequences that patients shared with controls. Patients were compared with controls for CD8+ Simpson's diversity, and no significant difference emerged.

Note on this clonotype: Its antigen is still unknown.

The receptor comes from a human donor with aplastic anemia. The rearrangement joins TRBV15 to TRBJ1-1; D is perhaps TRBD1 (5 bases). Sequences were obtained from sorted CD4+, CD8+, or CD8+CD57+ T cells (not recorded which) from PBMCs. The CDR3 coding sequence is TGTGCCACCAGCAGAACTCAGGGAACTGAAGCTTTCTTT. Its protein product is CATSRTQGTEAFF.